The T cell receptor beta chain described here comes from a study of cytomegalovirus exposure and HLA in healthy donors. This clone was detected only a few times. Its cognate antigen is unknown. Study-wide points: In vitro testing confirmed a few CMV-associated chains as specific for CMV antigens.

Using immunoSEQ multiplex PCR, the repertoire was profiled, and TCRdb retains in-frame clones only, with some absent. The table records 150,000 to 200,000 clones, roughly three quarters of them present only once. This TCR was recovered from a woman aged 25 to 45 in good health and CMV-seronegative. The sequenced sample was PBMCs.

The CDR3 reads CASRPGQFYGYTF. The CDR3 DNA reads as TGTGCCAGCAGGCCGGGACAGTTCTATGGCTACACCTTC. The gene calls are TRBV6-1 and TRBJ1-2; the match to TRBD1 covers 7 bases. Germline trimming cut 6 bases from V and 4 bases from J; bases unmatched to any gene: 5. Germline CDR1 reads MNHNS; CDR2 reads SASEGT. This CDR3 is built from 13 residues.